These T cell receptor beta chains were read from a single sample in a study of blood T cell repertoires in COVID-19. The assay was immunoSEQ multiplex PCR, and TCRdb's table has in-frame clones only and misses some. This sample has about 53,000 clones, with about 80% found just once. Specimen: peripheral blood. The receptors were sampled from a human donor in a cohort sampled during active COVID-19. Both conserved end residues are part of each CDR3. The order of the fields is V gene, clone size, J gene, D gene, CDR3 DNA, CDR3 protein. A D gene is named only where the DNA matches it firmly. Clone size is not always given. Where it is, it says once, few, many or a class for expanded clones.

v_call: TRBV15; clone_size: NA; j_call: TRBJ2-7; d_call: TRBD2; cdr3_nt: TGTGCCACCAGCAGAGGGCTAGCGGAAGACTACGAGCAGTACTTC; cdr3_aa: CATSRGLAEDYEQYF
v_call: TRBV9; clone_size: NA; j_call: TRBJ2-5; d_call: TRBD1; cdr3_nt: TGTGCCAGCAGCGCCGAGGGACAGATTCAAGAGACCCAGTACTTC; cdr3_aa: CASSAEGQIQETQYF
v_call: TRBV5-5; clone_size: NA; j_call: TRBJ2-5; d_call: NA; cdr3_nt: TGTGCCAGCAGCTTGTCAAGGTCGGGCCAAGAGACCCAGTACTTC; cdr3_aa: CASSLSRSGQETQYF
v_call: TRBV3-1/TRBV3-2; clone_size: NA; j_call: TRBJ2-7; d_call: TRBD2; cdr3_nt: TGTGCCAGCAGGTCGACTAGCGGTACTTACGAGCAGTACTTC; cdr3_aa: CASRSTSGTYEQYF
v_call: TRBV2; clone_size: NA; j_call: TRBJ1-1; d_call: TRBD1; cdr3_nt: TGTGCCAGCAGTAAAACAGGGGGCGCAACTGAAGCTTTCTTT; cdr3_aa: CASSKTGGATEAFF
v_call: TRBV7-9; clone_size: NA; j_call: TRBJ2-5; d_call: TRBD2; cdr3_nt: TGTGCCAGCAGCCCATACGGGGGGTACCAAGAGACCCAGTACTTC; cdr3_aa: CASSPYGGYQETQYF
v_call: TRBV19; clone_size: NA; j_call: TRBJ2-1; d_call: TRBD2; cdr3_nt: TGTGCCAGTAGTATAGCCCTTGGCGGGAGGGCCTACAATGAGCAGTTCTTC; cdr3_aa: CASSIALGGRAYNEQFF
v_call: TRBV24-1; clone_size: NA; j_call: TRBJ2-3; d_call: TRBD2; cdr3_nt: TGTGCCACCAGTGATTTGAAACTAGCGGGGGGGTCAGATACGCAGTATTTT; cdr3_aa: CATSDLKLAGGSDTQYF
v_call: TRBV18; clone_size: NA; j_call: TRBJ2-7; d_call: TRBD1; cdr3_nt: TGTGCCACCTCGACAGGGGACCCCTACGAGCAGTACTTC; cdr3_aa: CATSTGDPYEQYF
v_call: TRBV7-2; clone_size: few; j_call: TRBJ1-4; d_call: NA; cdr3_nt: TGTGCCAGCAGCCTCTCCCAAGGTGGGGGGGAAAAACTGTTTTTT; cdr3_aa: CASSLSQGGGEKLFF
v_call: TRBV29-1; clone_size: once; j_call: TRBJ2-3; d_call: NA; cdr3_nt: TGCAGCTTGGGCACAAGCTGGTCTGATACGCAGTATTTT; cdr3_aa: CSLGTSWSDTQYF
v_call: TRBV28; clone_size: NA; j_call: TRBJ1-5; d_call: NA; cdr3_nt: TGTGCCAGCAGCCCCGGCGGCCCTTACCATTTT; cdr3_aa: CASSPGGPYHF
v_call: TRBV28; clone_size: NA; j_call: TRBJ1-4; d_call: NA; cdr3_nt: TGTGCCAGCAAGACAGGCTCAACTAATGAAAAACTGTTTTTT; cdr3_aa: CASKTGSTNEKLFF
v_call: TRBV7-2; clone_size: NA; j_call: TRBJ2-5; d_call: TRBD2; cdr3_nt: TGTGCCAGCAGGTCCGGGACTAGCGGGGGGGCTAGGCAAGAGACCCAGTACTTC; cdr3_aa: CASRSGTSGGARQETQYF
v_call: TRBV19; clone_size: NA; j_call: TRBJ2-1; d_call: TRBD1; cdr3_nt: TGTGCCAGTAGTCCAGGGACAGGGGGTGAGCAGTTCTTC; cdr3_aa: CASSPGTGGEQFF
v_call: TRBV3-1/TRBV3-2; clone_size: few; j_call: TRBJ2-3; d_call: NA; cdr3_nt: TGTGCCAGCAGCCAGACCAGGGCCTTTATCGGCGTACTCGGCACAGATACGCAGTATTTT; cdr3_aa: CASSQTRAFIGVLGTDTQYF
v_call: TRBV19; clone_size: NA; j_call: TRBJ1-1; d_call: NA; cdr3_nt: TGTGCCAGTAGTATTTATACAGGGAACACTGAAGCTTTCTTT; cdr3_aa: CASSIYTGNTEAFF
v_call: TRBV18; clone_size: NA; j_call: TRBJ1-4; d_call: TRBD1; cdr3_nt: TGTGCCAGTTCACCATATCAGGGGGCGCCAACTAATGAAAAACTGTTTTTT; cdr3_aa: CASSPYQGAPTNEKLFF
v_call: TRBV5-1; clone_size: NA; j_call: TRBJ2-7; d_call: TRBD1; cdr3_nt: TGCGCCAGCAGCCCCAAACGACAGGGGGTCCACGAGCAGTACTTC; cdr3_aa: CASSPKRQGVHEQYF
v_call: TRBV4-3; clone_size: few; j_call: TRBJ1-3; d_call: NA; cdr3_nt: TGCGCCAGCAGCCTCGGACAGAGCTCTGGAAACACCATATATTTT; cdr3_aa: CASSLGQSSGNTIYF
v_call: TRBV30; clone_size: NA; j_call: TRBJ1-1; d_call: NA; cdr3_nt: TGTGCCTGGGGACAGATGAACACTGAAGCTTTCTTT; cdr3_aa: CAWGQMNTEAFF
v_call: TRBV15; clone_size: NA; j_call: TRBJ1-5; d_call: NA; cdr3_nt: TGTGCCACCACACAAGGGGTTGGTCAGCCCCAGCATTTT; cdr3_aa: CATTQGVGQPQHF
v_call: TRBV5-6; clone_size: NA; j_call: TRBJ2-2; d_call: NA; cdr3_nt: TGTGCCAGCAGCTTGGTCCAGACGAACACCGGGGAGCTGTTTTTT; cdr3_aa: CASSLVQTNTGELFF
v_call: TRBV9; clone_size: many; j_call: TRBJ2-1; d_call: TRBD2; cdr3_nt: TGTGCCAGCAGCCTGAGACTAGCGGAGCTTAATGAGCAGTTCTTC; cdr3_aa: CASSLRLAELNEQFF
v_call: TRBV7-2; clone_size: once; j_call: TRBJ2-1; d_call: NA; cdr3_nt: TGTGCCAGCAGCCTAGGGGGGGGAGTGGCTCCTGAGCAGTTCTTC; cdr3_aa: CASSLGGGVAPEQFF
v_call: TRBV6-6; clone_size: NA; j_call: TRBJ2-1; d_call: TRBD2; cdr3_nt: TGTGCCAGCAGCCCCCGCGGGAGGGCCTACAATGAGCAGTTCTTC; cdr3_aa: CASSPRGRAYNEQFF
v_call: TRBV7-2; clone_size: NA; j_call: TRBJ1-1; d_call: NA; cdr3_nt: TGTGCCAGCAGCTACCAGGGGCCGGGCACTGAAGCTTTCTTT; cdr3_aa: CASSYQGPGTEAFF
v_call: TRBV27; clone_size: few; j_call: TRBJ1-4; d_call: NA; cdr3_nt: TGTGCCAGCAGTTTACAGGGGCTGGGAAATGAAAAACTGTTTTTT; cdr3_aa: CASSLQGLGNEKLFF
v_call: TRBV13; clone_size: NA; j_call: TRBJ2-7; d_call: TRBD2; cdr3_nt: TGTGCCAGCAGCTCTAGCGGGATGTCCTACGAGCAGTACTTC; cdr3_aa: CASSSSGMSYEQYF
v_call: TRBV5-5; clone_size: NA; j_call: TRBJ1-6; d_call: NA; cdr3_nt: TGTGCCAGCAGCTTACGTCAGGGAACAATATCACCCCTCCACTTT; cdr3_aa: CASSLRQGTISPLHF
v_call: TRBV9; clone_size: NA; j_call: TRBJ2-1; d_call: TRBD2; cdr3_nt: TGTGCCAGCACCCCGGGGGGGAGCTCCTACAATGAGCAGTTCTTC; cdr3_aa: CASTPGGSSYNEQFF